The T cell receptor (beta chain) described here comes from a study of Graves' ophthalmopathy and Graves' hyperthyroidism (dated by TCRdb to the late 2010s). For the wider study: Peripheral blood samples were taken at the time of initial diagnosis, before any treatment was given. An independent validation cohort comprised some 19 hyperthyroidism patients and some 16 patients who later progressed from hyperthyroidism to ophthalmopathy. To explore V-J signatures distinguishing ophthalmopathy from hyperthyroidism, a discovery set of roughly 98 patients (about 44 ophthalmopathy, 55 to 60 stable hyperthyroidism) was enrolled. T-cell repertoires of thyroid tissue and blood were compared in six hyperthyroidism patients. The study used TCR beta repertoire signatures to distinguish Graves' ophthalmopathy from Graves' hyperthyroidism and to predict progression to ophthalmopathy. Following sample collection, hyperthyroidism patients were given methimazole at a starting dose of 30 mg daily, and ophthalmopathy patients were given high-dose intravenous methylprednisolone. In total, over 130 blood samples were TCR-sequenced: fewer than 50 ophthalmopathy, about 75 hyperthyroidism and roughly 17 hyperthyroidism-to-ophthalmopathy patients. Paper-wide results and their limitations: Sample size was not statistically predetermined, and group allocation was not concealed from the investigators. Most of the expanded thyroid clonotypes with a frequency above 0.001 were also detected in blood, and it was suggested that the thyroid immune response may be reflected by blood repertoires. In cross-validation, the 13-signature model distinguished ophthalmopathy from stable hyperthyroidism with 85% to 90% sensitivity and about 84% specificity, and in the test set the corresponding values were approximately 80% and 68%. In validation, the model predicted ophthalmopathy progression with about 71% sensitivity and roughly 72% specificity; roughly 11 predicted patients were CT-confirmed with GO in a median of around 6 months.

TCR beta CDR3 regions were amplified from RNA transcripts for repertoire sequencing. The first round was an RT-PCR using HTBI primers with the Qiagen OneStep RT-PCR kit, and this first round was followed by a second-round multiplex PCR, then size selection and purification. Sequencing of the libraries was carried out on an Illumina HiSeq2000 in paired-end mode with 100 bp reads. Per the source publication's procedure: Reads were processed with SOAPnuke, discarding reads with adapters, uncalled bases, mean Phred below 15, or no exact constant-primer or identifier match. COPE v1.2.5 was used to merge the high-quality paired reads. Each unique nucleotide sequence was treated as a clonotype, and MiTCR v1.1 was used to align the clonotypes to the IMGT TRB V, D and J references. Analysis was restricted to V-J combinations with a frequency above 0.0001, which covered 98% to 99.2% of repertoires. A TCR clonal expansion and chaos score per V-J combination was defined as the ratio of F50 clonal expansion to chaos observed in the TCRdist matrix. Features were reduced by Welch's t-statistics and random forest to around 14 V-J combinations, which fed a naive Bayes classifier. Thyroid-blood repertoire similarity was quantified with the Morisita-Horn index. TCRdb ran its own pipeline on the public reads, namely fastp trimming at Q25 and MiXCR clone calling, and kept in-frame beta chains. Rows matching on CDR3 protein sequence are summarized as one entry with the most common DNA and genes. For this entry, the V and J calls and clone size follow TCRdb and not the study's own pipeline. The sample contains hundreds of thousands of distinct CDR3 sequences, around 50% of them found a single time. About 45% of the sample comes from the top ten.

The ophthalmopathy patients had moderately to severely active disease, with a Clinical Activity Score of 3 or higher, a NOSPECS grade of 4 or higher, and a disease duration of less than 3 months. Patients with other autoimmune diseases, uncontrolled infections, pregnancy or lactation were excluded. Clinical symptoms, serum thyroxine, TRAb, thyroid ultrasound and orbital computed tomography were used for diagnosis. PBMCs were isolated from approximately 10 ml of fresh peripheral blood by Ficoll-Paque density gradient centrifugation. Total RNA was extracted using Trizol reagent, and RNA quality was checked on an Agilent 2100 Bioanalyzer. On this clonotype itself: This receptor's antigen is unknown. One base away there is no much larger clone; base qualities are not given.

Cut back by 3 bases and 5 bases, the V and J ends lie 7 bases apart. Including cysteine and phenylalanine, the CDR3 has 12 amino acids. CDR3 DNA is the only sequence kept; it has 36 bases, read in frame from the first base. Looking up the germline V gene (reference sequence) yields CDR1 SEHNR and CDR2 FQNEAQ. The sequence joins TRBV7-9 to TRBJ1-1, with no D gene named confidently. Sequenced input: peripheral blood. This clonotype was obtained from an adult man with Graves' ophthalmopathy. The DNA sequence follows: TGTGCCAGCAGCTTTGGCCGAACTGAAGCTTTCTTT. It translates to CASSFGRTEAFF.